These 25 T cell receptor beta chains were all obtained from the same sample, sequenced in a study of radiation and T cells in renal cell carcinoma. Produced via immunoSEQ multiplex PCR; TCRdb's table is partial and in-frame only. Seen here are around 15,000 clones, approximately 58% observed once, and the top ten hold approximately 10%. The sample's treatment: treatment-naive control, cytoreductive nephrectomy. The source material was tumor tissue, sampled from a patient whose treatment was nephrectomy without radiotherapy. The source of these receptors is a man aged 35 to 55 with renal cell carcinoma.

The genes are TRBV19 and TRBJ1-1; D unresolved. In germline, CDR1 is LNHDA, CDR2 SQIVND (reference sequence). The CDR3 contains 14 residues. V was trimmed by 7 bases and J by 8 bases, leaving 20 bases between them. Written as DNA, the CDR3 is TGTGCCAGTAAAGCGTCAGCAACTATTTTAGAAGCTTTCTTT. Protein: CASKASATILEAFF.

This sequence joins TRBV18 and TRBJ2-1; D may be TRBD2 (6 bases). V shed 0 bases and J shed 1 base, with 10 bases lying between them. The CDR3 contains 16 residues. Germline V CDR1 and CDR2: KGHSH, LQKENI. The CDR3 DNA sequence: TGTGCCAGCTCACCACCGGAGGGGATATCCTACAATGAGCAGTTCTTC. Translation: CASSPPEGISYNEQFF.

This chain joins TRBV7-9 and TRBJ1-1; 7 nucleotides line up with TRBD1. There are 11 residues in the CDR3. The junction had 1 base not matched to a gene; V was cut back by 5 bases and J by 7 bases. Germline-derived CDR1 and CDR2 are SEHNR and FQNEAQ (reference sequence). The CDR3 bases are TGTGCCAGCAGCCCAGGGGGTGAAGCTTTCTTT. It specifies CASSPGGEAFF.

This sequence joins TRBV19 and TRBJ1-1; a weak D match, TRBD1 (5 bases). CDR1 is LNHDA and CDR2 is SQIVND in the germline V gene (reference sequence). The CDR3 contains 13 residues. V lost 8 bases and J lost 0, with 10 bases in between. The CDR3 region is CASEDRMNTEAFF. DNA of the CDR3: TGTGCCAGTGAAGACAGAATGAACACTGAAGCTTTCTTT.

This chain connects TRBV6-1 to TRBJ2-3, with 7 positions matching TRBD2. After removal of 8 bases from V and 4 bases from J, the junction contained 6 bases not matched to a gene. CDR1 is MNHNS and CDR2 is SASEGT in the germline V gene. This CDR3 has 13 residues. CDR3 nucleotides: TGTGCCAGCGGTGGGGGGGTTCCAGATACGCAGTATTTT. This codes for CASGGGVPDTQYF.

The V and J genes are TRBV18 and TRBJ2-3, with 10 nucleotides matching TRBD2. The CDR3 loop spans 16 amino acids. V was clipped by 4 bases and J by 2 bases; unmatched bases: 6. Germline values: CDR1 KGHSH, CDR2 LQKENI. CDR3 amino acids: CASSLPTSGVTDTQYF. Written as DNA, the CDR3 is TGTGCCAGCTCACTCCCAACTAGCGGGGTCACAGATACGCAGTATTTT.

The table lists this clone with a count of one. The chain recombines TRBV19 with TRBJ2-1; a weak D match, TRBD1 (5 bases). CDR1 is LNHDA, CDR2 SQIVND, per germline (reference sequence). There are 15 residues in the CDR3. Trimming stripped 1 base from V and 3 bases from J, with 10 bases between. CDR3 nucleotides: TGTGCCAGTAGTATAGGTCAGGGAAGCTACAATGAGCAGTTCTTC. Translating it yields CASSIGQGSYNEQFF.

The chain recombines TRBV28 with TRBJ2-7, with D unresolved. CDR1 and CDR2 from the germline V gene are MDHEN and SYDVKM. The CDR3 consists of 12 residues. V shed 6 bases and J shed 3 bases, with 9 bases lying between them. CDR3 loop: CASSPLYYEQYF. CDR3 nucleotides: TGTGCCAGCAGCCCGCTCTACTACGAGCAGTACTTC.

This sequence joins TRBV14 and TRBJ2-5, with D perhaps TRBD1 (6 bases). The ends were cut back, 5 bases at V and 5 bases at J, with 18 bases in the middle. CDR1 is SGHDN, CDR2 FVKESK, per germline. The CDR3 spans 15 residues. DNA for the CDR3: TGTGCCAGCAGCGATCGACAGGCTCGGTCGGAGACCCAGTACTTC. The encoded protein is CASSDRQARSETQYF. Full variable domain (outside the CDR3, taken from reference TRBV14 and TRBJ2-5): EAGVTQFPSHSVIEKGQTVTLRCDPISGHDNLYWYRRVMGKEIKFLLHFVKESKQDESGMPNNRFLAERTGGTYSTLKVQPAELEDSGVYFCASSDRQARSETQYFGPGTRLLVL.

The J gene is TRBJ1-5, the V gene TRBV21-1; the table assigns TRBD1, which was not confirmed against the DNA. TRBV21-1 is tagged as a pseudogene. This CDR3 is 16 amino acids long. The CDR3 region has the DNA TGTGCCAGCAGCAAGAGGGACAGGGAGCAAGGACAGCCCCAGCATTTT. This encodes CASSKRDREQGQPQHF.

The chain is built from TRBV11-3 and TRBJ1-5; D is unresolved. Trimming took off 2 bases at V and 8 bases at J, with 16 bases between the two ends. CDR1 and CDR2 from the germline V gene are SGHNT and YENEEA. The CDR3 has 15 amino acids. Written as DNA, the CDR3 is TGTGCCAGCAGCTTATCTGGGCCACGATCTAAGCCCCAGCATTTT. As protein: CASSLSGPRSKPQHF.

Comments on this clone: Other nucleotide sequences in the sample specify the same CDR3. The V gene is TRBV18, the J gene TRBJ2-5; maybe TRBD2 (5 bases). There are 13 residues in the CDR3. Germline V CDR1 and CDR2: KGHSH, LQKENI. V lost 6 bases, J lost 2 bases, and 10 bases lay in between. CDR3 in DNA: TGTGCCAGCTCGCCGGACTTACAAGAGACCCAGTACTTC. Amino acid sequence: CASSPDLQETQYF.

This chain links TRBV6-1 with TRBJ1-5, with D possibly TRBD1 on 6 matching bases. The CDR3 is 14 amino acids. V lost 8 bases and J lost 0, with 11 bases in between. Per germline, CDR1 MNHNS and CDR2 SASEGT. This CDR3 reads CASETGDSNQPQHF. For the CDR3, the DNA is TGTGCCAGCGAGACAGGCGATAGCAATCAGCCCCAGCATTTT.

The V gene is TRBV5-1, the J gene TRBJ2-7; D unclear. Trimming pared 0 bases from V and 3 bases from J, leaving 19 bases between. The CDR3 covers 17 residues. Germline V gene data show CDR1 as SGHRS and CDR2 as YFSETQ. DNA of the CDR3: TGCGCCAGCAGCTTGGGGGGTGGCACCCACTCGATCTACGAGCAGTACTTC. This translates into CASSLGGGTHSIYEQYF.

The CDR3 loop is CASSFASGYRTDTQYF. The CDR3 DNA reads as TGTGCCAGCAGCTTCGCTAGCGGGTATCGCACAGATACGCAGTATTTT. The J gene is TRBJ2-3, the V gene TRBV7-6; TRBD2 agrees at 8 bases. The V segment lost 3 bases and the J segment 1 base; nucleotides outside the gene matches: 6. CDR1 is SGHVS, CDR2 FNYEAQ, per germline. This CDR3 is built from 16 residues.

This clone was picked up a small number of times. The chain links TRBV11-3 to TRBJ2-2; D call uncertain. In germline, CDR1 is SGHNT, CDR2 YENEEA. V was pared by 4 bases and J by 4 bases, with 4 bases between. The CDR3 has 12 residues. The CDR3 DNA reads TGTGCCAGCAGCTCGGCCACCGGGGAGCTGTTTTTT. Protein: CASSSATGELFF.

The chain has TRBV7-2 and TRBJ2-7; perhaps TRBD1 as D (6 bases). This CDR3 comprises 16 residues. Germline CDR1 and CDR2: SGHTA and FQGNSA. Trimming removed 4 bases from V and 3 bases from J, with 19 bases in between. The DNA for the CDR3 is TGTGCCAGCAGCTCCCCAGGGGCCCACGGTCTCTACGAGCAGTACTTC. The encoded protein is CASSSPGAHGLYEQYF.

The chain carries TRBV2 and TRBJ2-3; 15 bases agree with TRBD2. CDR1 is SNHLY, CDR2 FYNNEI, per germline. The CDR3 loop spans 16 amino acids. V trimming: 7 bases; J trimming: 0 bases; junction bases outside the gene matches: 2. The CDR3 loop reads CASTGLAGGSTDTQYF. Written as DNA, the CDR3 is TGTGCCAGCACCGGACTAGCGGGGGGGAGCACAGATACGCAGTATTTT.

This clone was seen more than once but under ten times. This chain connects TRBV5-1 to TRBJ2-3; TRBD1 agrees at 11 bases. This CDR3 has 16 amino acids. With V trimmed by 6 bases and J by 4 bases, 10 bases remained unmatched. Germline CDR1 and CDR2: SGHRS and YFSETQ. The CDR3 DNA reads TGCGCCAGCACTATGGACAGGGGGCGCGAAGCAGATACGCAGTATTTT. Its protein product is CASTMDRGREADTQYF.

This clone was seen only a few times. CDR3 amino acids: CAATSTGSSPLHF. For the CDR3, the DNA is TGTGCCGCGACGTCGACAGGGTCCTCACCCCTCCACTTT. V and J are TRBV28 and TRBJ1-6, with 7 bases that match TRBD1. The V gene's germline CDR1 is MDHEN and CDR2 SYDVKM. The CDR3 sequence is 13 residues long. The V and J ends lost 11 bases and 10 bases, in that order; junction bases with no gene match: 11.

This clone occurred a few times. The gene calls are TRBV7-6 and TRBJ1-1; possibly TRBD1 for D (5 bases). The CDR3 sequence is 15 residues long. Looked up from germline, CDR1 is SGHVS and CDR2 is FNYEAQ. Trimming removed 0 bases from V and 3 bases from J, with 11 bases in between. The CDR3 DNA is TGTGCCAGCAGCTTAGCGCTGAAGGGGTACACTGAAGCTTTCTTT. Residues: CASSLALKGYTEAFF.

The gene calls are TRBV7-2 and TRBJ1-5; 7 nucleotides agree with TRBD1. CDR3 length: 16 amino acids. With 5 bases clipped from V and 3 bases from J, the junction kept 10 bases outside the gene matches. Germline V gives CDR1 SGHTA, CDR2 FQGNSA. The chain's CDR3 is CASSLYAGTDNQPQHF. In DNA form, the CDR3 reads TGTGCCAGCAGCCTTTATGCCGGGACAGACAATCAGCCCCAGCATTTT.

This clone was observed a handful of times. This CDR3 is CASTGAGELFF. CDR3 bases: TGTGCCAGCACCGGGGCGGGGGAGCTGTTTTTT. This chain links TRBV7-9 with TRBJ2-2; D possibly matches TRBD1 or TRBD2 (5 bases each). This CDR3 comprises 11 residues. With 7 bases removed from V and 8 bases from J, the gap between germline ends came to 8 bases. Germline assignment: CDR1 SEHNR and CDR2 FQNEAQ (reference sequence).

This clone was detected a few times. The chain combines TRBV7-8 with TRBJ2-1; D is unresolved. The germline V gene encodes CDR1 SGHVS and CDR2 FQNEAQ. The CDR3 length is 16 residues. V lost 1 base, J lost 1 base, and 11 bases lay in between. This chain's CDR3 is CASSLVGYQSYNEQFF. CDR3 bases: TGTGCCAGCAGCTTAGTGGGGTACCAATCCTACAATGAGCAGTTCTTC.

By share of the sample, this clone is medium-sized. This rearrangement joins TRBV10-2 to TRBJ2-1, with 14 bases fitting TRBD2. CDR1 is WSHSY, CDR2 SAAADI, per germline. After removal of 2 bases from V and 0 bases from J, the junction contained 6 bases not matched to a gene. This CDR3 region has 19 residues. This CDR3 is CASSERGLAGVLSYNEQFF. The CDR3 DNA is TGCGCCAGCAGTGAGAGGGGACTAGCGGGGGTCCTCTCCTACAATGAGCAGTTCTTC.